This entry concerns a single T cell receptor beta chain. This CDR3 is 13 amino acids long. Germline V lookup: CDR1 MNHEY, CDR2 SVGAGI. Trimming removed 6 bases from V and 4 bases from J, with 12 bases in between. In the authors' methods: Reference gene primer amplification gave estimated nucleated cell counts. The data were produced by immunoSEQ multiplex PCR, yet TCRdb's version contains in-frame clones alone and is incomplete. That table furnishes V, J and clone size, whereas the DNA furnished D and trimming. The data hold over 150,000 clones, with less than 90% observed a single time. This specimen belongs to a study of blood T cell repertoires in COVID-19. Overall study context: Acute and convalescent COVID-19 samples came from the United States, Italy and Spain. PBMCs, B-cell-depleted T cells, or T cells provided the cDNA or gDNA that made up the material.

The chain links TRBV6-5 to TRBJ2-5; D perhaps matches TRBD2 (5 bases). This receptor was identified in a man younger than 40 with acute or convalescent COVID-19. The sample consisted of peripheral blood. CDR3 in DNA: TGTGCCAGCAGGCGGCTAGCTGGAGAGACCCAGTACTTC. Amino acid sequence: CASRRLAGETQYF.